The entry below describes one T cell receptor beta chain. The junction shows a germline mismatch at one end, possibly a read error. The data originate from a study of cytomegalovirus exposure and HLA in healthy donors. Method: immunoSEQ multiplex PCR; TCRdb's copy keeps in-frame clones and lacks some. The top ten hold approximately 2.4% of the sample, which has 150,000 to 200,000 clones, 86% seen once. The germline CDR1 and CDR2 sequences are SGHDT and YYEEEE. The CDR3 has 14 amino acids. The material sequenced was PBMCs. The source of this sequence is a woman aged 18-29 years in good health and CMV-seronegative. This chain uses TRBV5-6 with TRBJ1-1, with 9 bases identical to TRBD1. The CDR3 reads CASSYDRGNSEAFF. DNA for the CDR3: TGTGCCAGCAGTTATGACAGGGGGAACTCTGAAGCTTTCTTT.